Below, one T cell receptor beta chain is given with its context. Trimming stripped 1 base from V and 7 bases from J, with 14 bases between. The CDR3 length is 14 residues. Germline lookup yields CDR1 SGHRS and CDR2 YFSETQ. These data are taken from a study of blood T cell repertoires in COVID-19. Study summary: The analysed material was cDNA or gDNA that came from T cells, B-cell-depleted T cells, or PBMCs.

Some clones are missing from TCRdb's copy, which holds only in-frame ones; the method was immunoSEQ multiplex PCR. The table shows about 28,000 clones, with around 92% occurring only once. Sequencing used peripheral blood. This TCR derives from a woman aged 70 to 79 with COVID-19, enrolled during active disease. The chain couples TRBV5-1 to TRBJ1-2, with D maybe TRBD1 (5 bases). CDR3 sequence: CASSLRPQGPGYTF. The CDR3 DNA reads as TGCGCCAGCAGCTTGCGACCGCAGGGTCCTGGCTACACCTTC.